This TCR beta chain emerged from a study of radiotherapy plus CTLA-4 blockade in lung cancer (dated by TCRdb to the late 2010s). At the level of the whole study: Among the enrolled patients, under 20% had an objective response, and roughly 30% reached disease control. On the study overall, not on this receptor specifically: Increased serum interferon-beta after radiation, together with early dynamic changes in blood T cell clones, were reported to be the strongest predictors of response. After treatment with radiotherapy and ipilimumab, TCR clones that came from tumors expanded in the peripheral blood.

The library was made by the immunoSEQ multiplex PCR assay. TCRdb took over this immuneACCESS table, retaining in-frame rearrangements with V and J assigned. Such tables are incomplete; in checked studies, under half of the missing clones stem from an unresolved V gene, and the remainder is unexplained. In all, the sample holds around 70,000 clones, and approximately 80% of those were seen once. The top ten clonotypes cover 3.5% to 5% of the sample. To note about this clone: The antigen it recognizes is unknown. No base-level quality is on record; no much larger clone is a single base apart.

The study evaluated CTLA-4 blockade (ipilimumab) given together with focal radiation therapy in patients who had chemo-refractory metastatic non-small-cell lung cancer. The germline V gene encodes CDR1 MDHEN and CDR2 SYDVKM. Here V drops 6 bases and J drops 4 bases, and the junction holds 8 bases not matched to any gene. Its CDR3 holds 14 amino acids, cysteine through phenylalanine. Only the CDR3 DNA is retained, 42 bases long and in frame from the first base. The sample in question was peripheral blood, obtained from a patient treated with radiotherapy plus ipilimumab. The chain employs TRBV28 and TRBJ2-7; TRBD2 fits 8 bases in the junction. The sequence was obtained from a human donor with non-small cell lung cancer who had a partial response to radiotherapy plus ipilimumab. In nucleotide form, the sequence is TGTGCCAGCAGAAACGCCGGGACTAGGTACGAGCAGTACTTC. Translated, this gives CASRNAGTRYEQYF. The reference TRBV28 and TRBJ2-7 proteins fill in what lies around the CDR3, so the full variable domain reads DVKVTQSSRYLVKRTGEKVFLECVQDMDHENMFWYRQDPGLGLRLIYFSYDVKMKEKGDIPEGYSVSREKKERFSLILESASTNQTSMYLCASRNAGTRYEQYFGPGTRLTVT.